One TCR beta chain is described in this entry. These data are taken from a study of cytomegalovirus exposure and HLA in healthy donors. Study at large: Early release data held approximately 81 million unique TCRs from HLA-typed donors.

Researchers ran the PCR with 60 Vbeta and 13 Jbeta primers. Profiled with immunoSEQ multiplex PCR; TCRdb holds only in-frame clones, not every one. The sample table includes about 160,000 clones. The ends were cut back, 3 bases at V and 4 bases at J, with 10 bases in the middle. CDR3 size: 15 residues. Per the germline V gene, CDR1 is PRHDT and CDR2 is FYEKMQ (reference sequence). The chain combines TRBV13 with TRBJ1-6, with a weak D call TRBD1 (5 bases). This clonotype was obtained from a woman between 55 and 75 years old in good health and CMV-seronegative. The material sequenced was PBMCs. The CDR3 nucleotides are TGTGCCAGCAGCTTTTCACAGGATTATAATTCACCCCTCCACTTT. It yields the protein CASSFSQDYNSPLHF. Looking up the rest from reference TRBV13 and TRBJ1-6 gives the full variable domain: AAGVIQSPRHLIKEKRETATLKCYPIPRHDTVYWYQQGPGQDPQFLISFYEKMQSDKGSIPDRFSAQQFSDYHSELNMSSLELGDSALYFCASSFSQDYNSPLHFGNGTRLTVT.